This entry concerns a single T cell receptor beta chain. Its matching antigen is unknown. These data belong to a study of neoadjuvant anti-PD-1 for oral cavity cancer. Time point reported: after neoadjuvant nivolumab, at surgical resection. Clones were sequenced by immunoSEQ multiplex PCR, and TCRdb holds only the in-frame ones, with some missing. The repertoire holds over 20,000 clones, with approximately 26% as singletons. General study results and limits: Higher pretreatment blood Treg/Th17 ratios correlated with higher pretreatment blood and lower post-treatment tumor TCRbeta clonality.

Germline lookup yields CDR1 DFQATT and CDR2 SNEGSKA (reference sequence). This CDR3 has 11 amino acids. V was clipped by 2 bases and J by 5 bases, with 6 bases between them. The chain links TRBV20-1 to TRBJ2-5; D unclear. Material: tumor tissue, obtained after nivolumab (anti-PD-1) treatment. This receptor was identified in a person between 40 and 85 years old with oral cavity squamous cell carcinoma. The CDR3 spells CSARIRETQYF. CDR3 sequence (DNA): TGCAGTGCTAGAATAAGGGAGACCCAGTACTTC.